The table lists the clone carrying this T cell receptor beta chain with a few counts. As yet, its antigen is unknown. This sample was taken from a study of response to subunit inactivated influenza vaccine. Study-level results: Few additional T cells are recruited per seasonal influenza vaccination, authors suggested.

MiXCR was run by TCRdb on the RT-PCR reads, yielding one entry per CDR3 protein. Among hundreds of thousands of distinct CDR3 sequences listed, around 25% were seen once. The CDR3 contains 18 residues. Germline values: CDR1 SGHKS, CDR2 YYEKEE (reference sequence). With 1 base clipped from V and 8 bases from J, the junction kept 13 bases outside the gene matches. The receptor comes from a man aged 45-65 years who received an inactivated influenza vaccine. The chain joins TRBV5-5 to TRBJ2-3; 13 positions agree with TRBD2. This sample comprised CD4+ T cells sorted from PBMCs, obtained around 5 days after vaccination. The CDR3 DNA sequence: TGTGCCAGCAGCTTGTTACTAGCGGGAGGGCCAATGCGCGGTACGCAGTATTTT. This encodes CASSLLLAGGPMRGTQYF.